A selection of T cell receptor beta chains follows, all from one sample in a study of T-cell reconstitution after alpha-beta-depleted transplantation in children. MiXCR, applied by TCRdb to the PCR reads, yields one record per CDR3 protein. The sample has a few hundred thousand distinct CDR3 sequences, approximately 20% seen once. Here the sequenced sample was PBMCs from the stem cell graft donor, taken from the stem cell graft. The receptors here all came from a human donor who donated a stem cell graft to a child with acute lymphoblastic leukemia. The CDR3 runs from the conserved cysteine through the conserved F or W. Each record gives: D gene, clone size, J gene, V gene, CDR3 protein, CDR3 DNA. The D gene is left open where the match is weak. Rows give clone size only sometimes, using once, few, many, or a class for an expanded clone.

>-|few|TRBJ1-4|TRBV13
CASSFYREVSRASNEKLFF
TGTGCCAGCAGCTTTTACAGGGAGGTGTCGCGAGCGTCTAATGAAAAACTGTTTTTT
>TRBD1|-|TRBJ1-1|TRBV7-9
CASEGDRQAFF
TGTGCCAGCGAAGGGGACAGACAAGCTTTCTTT
>-|many|TRBJ1-4|TRBV18
CASSPPTNEKLFF
TGTGCCAGCTCACCACCAACTAATGAAAAACTGTTTTTT
>-|-|TRBJ1-1|TRBV6-5
CASSYSPGENTEAFF
TGTGCCAGCAGTTACTCACCAGGAGAGAACACTGAAGCTTTCTTT
>-|few|TRBJ2-5|TRBV7-9
CASSLAIRDQETQYF
TGTGCCAGCAGCTTAGCGATTAGGGACCAAGAGACCCAGTACTTC
>-|-|TRBJ2-1|TRBV14
CASSQVGHEQFF
TGTGCCAGCAGCCAAGTAGGCCATGAGCAGTTCTTC
>-|once|TRBJ2-1|TRBV15
CATLVRGNEQFF
TGTGCCACCCTCGTGAGGGGCAATGAGCAGTTCTTC
>TRBD1|-|TRBJ1-1|TRBV4-1
CASSVGQGVTEPFF
TGCGCCAGCAGCGTGGGACAGGGGGTCACTGAACCTTTCTTT
>TRBD2|few|TRBJ2-3|TRBV6-5
CASSYGPGGADTQYF
TGTGCCAGCAGTTACGGCCCGGGAGGGGCAGATACGCAGTATTTT
>-|-|TRBJ1-5|TRBV5-1
CASSPDGGLNQPQHF
TGCGCCAGCAGCCCCGACGGGGGGCTCAATCAGCCCCAGCATTTT
>TRBD2|-|TRBJ2-1|TRBV7-9
CASAGTSGTDYLDEQFF
TGTGCCAGCGCCGGGACTAGCGGGACAGATTACTTAGATGAGCAGTTCTTC
>TRBD1|few|TRBJ1-1|TRBV7-3
CASSRGQGAQHEAFF
TGTGCCAGCAGCAGAGGACAGGGTGCCCAGCATGAAGCTTTCTTT
>TRBD1|-|TRBJ1-2|TRBV5-4
CASSRPGQGLAGYTF
TGTGCCAGCAGCAGACCGGGACAGGGGTTAGCTGGCTACACCTTC
>-|-|TRBJ1-1|TRBV15
CATSTAGWNTEAFF
TGTGCCACTTCGACGGCAGGGTGGAACACTGAAGCTTTCTTT
>-|-|TRBJ2-1|TRBV20-1
CSARAGISYNEQFF
TGCAGTGCTAGAGCGGGAATCTCTTACAATGAGCAGTTCTTC
>TRBD2|-|TRBJ2-1|TRBV11-2
CASSLVAGGTEQFF
TGTGCCAGCAGCTTAGTCGCGGGAGGGACTGAGCAGTTCTTC
>-|few|TRBJ2-5|TRBV4-1
CASSQALRRPGSGETQYF
TGCGCCAGCAGCCAAGCCCTACGGCGTCCGGGTTCAGGAGAGACCCAGTACTTC
>-|-|TRBJ2-3|TRBV20-1
CSADLADTQYF
TGCAGTGCTGATTTAGCGGATACGCAGTATTTT
>-|once|TRBJ2-1|TRBV12-3/TRBV12-4
CASSWGVDWSSYNEQFF
TGTGCCAGCAGTTGGGGTGTGGACTGGAGCTCCTACAATGAGCAGTTCTTC
>-|few|TRBJ1-1|TRBV7-9
CASSLRGSGSTEAFF
TGTGCCAGCAGCTTAAGGGGAAGTGGCAGCACTGAAGCTTTCTTT
>-|few|TRBJ2-3|TRBV12-3/TRBV12-4
CASSLRDFITDTQYF
TGTGCCAGCAGTTTACGGGACTTTATCACAGATACGCAGTATTTT
>TRBD1|-|TRBJ1-1|TRBV4-1
CASAGDRDVRTEAFF
TGCGCCAGCGCCGGGGACAGGGATGTACGTACTGAAGCTTTCTTT
>-|-|TRBJ1-5|TRBV12-3/TRBV12-4
CASSLRGFMTPQHF
TGTGCCAGCAGTTTGCGGGGTTTTATGACGCCCCAGCATTTT
>-|few|TRBJ2-2|TRBV15
CATSSMESTGELFF
TGTGCCACCAGCAGCATGGAGAGCACCGGGGAGCTGTTTTTT
>-|few|TRBJ2-2|TRBV5-1
CASSLGARQGLTGELFF
TGCGCCAGCAGCTTGGGGGCTCGACAGGGACTCACCGGGGAGCTGTTTTTT
>-|few|TRBJ2-7|TRBV6-1
CASSPTRVLPYEQYF
TGTGCCAGCAGCCCGACACGCGTCCTTCCCTACGAGCAGTACTTC
>-|-|TRBJ1-1|TRBV2
CASSEALMQGFGEAFF
TGTGCCAGCAGTGAAGCGCTAATGCAGGGGTTTGGTGAAGCTTTCTTT
>TRBD2|-|TRBJ2-5|TRBV6-5
CASSYSLERGQETQYF
TGTGCCAGCAGTTACTCTCTGGAGCGGGGCCAAGAGACCCAGTACTTC
>TRBD1|-|TRBJ2-1|TRBV19
CASMPGGLGEQFF
TGTGCCAGTATGCCAGGGGGCTTGGGTGAGCAGTTCTTC
>-|-|TRBJ2-1|TRBV18
CASSPSLDFTNEQFF
TGTGCCAGCTCACCCTCCTTAGATTTTACCAATGAGCAGTTCTTC
>TRBD2|few|TRBJ2-1|TRBV29-1
CSVGGTSGRRGYNEQFF
TGCAGCGTGGGCGGGACTAGCGGGAGAAGGGGCTACAATGAGCAGTTCTTC